Each of the 20 T cell receptor beta chains below was sequenced from the same sample in a study of spatial heterogeneity in lung cancer. Each CDR3 protein gets one entry after TCRdb re-called the 5' RACE reads with MiXCR. The data contain just under 95,000 distinct CDR3 sequences, approximately 12% of them seen just once; the ten biggest clones take up about two fifths. Stated time point: sample taken at primary tumor resection. Sequenced here: PBMCs, sampled at surgery. The source of these receptors is a male donor with early-stage non-small cell lung cancer.

This clonotype was picked up many times. The gene calls are TRBV20-1 and TRBJ2-7; the match to TRBD2 covers 9 bases. The V segment lost 2 bases and the J segment 3 bases; nucleotides outside the gene matches: 11. Germline CDR1 DFQATT, CDR2 SNEGSKA (reference sequence). This CDR3 has 16 amino acids. The CDR3 is CSARSFSGRTIYEQYF. The CDR3 nucleotides read TGCAGTGCTAGAAGTTTCAGCGGGAGGACGATCTACGAGCAGTACTTC.

The chain employs TRBV24-1 and TRBJ2-3; D uncertain. The CDR3 has 16 amino acids. Germline V gene sequence: CDR1 KGHDR, CDR2 SFDVKD. V shed 3 bases and J shed 2 bases, with 14 bases lying between them. The CDR3 coding sequence is TGTGCCACCAGTGATCCGGACCAACCGTCCACAGATACGCAGTATTTT. It encodes CATSDPDQPSTDTQYF.

This clonotype was counted at least ten times. V and J are TRBV12-3 or TRBV12-4 and TRBJ1-1; 7 bases line up with TRBD1. V dropped 5 bases and J dropped 3; count of bases not matched to a gene: 9. CDR3 length equals 15 residues. The CDR3 region is CASSPGQVGDTEAFF. CDR3 coding DNA: TGTGCCAGCAGTCCTGGACAGGTTGGAGACACTGAAGCTTTCTTT.

The sample holds a few counts of this clonotype. The chain joins TRBV14 to TRBJ2-3; TRBD2 matches 9 bases. Germline-derived CDR1 and CDR2 are SGHDN and FVKESK. This CDR3 comprises 13 residues. The ends lost 1 base at V and 9 bases at J; junction bases unmatched: 2. The CDR3 DNA is TGTGCCAGCAGCCAAGTTGCGGGGGGGACGCAGTATTTT. It yields the protein CASSQVAGGTQYF.

The table lists this clonotype with a few counts. This chain uses TRBV20-1 with TRBJ2-2; D gene ambiguous. The germline gives CDR1 DFQATT, CDR2 SNEGSKA (reference sequence). The CDR3 is 14 residues long. V lost 3 bases and J 3 bases, leaving 11 bases between the germline ends. CDR3 region: CSASYGSDTGELFF. CDR3 DNA: TGCAGTGCTAGTTATGGTTCAGACACCGGGGAGCTGTTTTTT.

The J gene is TRBJ2-7, the V gene TRBV7-9; D possibly corresponds to TRBD1 (6 bases). CDR3 size: 13 residues. Germline V gene sequence: CDR1 SEHNR, CDR2 FQNEAQ (reference sequence). The ends were cut back, 5 bases at V and 6 bases at J, with 14 bases in the middle. CDR3 nucleotides: TGTGCCAGCAGCCCCTCACAGGGAATCGAGCAGTACTTC. Its protein is CASSPSQGIEQYF. Filled out from reference TRBV7-9 and TRBJ2-7, the complete variable domain reads DTGVSQNPRHKITKRGQNVTFRCDPISEHNRLYWYRQTLGQGPEFLTYFQNEAQLEKSRLLSDRFSAERPKGSFSTLEIQRTEQGDSAMYLCASSPSQGIEQYFGPGTRLTVT.

The rearrangement joins TRBV5-4 to TRBJ2-5, with a possible D match to TRBD2 (6 bases). This CDR3 is 14 amino acids long. The V end was cut by 8 bases, the J end by 7 bases, with 21 bases between. Germline loops: CDR1 SGHNT, CDR2 YYREEE (reference sequence). CDR3 sequence reads: CASSPRDGAGTQYF. The CDR3 DNA reads TGTGCCAGTAGCCCCCGTGATGGAGCGGGGACCCAGTACTTC. The full variable domain, rest sourced from reference TRBV5-4 and TRBJ2-5, is ETGVTQSPTHLIKTRGQQVTLRCSSQSGHNTVSWYQQALGQGPQFIFQYYREEENGRGNFPPRFSGLQFPNYSSELNVNALELDDSALYLCASSPRDGAGTQYFGPGTRLLVL.

Regarding this clonotype: Compared with germline, one end of the junction differs, possibly owing to a read error. The chain is built from TRBV7-7 and TRBJ2-2; 8 nucleotides match TRBD1. Germline lookup yields CDR1 SSHAT and CDR2 FNYEAQ (reference sequence). The CDR3 spans 17 residues. CDR3 protein: CASSFNSGGVYTGELFF. The CDR3 DNA is TGTGCTAGCAGCTTTAATTCAGGGGGCGTCTACACCGGGGAGCTGTTTTTT.

V is TRBV6-2 or TRBV6-3 and J is TRBJ2-5, with a tentative D call TRBD2 (5 bases). The CDR3 consists of 16 residues. V dropped 2 bases and J dropped 5 bases, with 18 bases sitting between them. Germline CDR1 reads MNHEY; CDR2 reads SVGEGT. Here the CDR3 DNA reads TGTGCCAGCAGTTACGTGGCAGGACCGAGGAGGGAGACCCAGTACTTC. Translation: CASSYVAGPRRETQYF.

The CDR3 sequence: CASSLSQGPYNEQFF. The CDR3 region has the DNA TGTGCCAGCAGCTTATCACAGGGGCCCTACAATGAGCAGTTCTTC. The V and J genes are TRBV7-2 and TRBJ2-1, with 7 bases that match TRBD1. The germline gives CDR1 SGHTA, CDR2 FQGNSA. With 2 bases clipped from V and 2 bases from J, the junction kept 3 bases outside the gene matches. The CDR3 sequence is 15 residues long. The complete variable domain, with remaining parts taken from reference TRBV7-2 and TRBJ2-1, reads GAGVSQSPSNKVTEKGKDVELRCDPISGHTALYWYRQSLGQGLEFLIYFQGNSAPDKSGLPSDRFSAERTGGSVSTLTIQRTQQEDSAVYLCASSLSQGPYNEQFFGPGTRLTVL.

The table lists this clonotype with many counts. The chain carries TRBV7-9 and TRBJ2-7; the D gene is possibly TRBD1 (5 bases). The CDR3 consists of 14 residues. Trimming shortened V by 1 base and J by 7 bases, and 14 bases separated the two germline ends. Germline CDR1 reads SEHNR; CDR2 reads FQNEAQ (reference sequence). In nucleotides, the CDR3 is TGTGCCAGCAGCTTAGAACCCTCTAGGGGAGAGCAGTACTTC. It yields the protein CASSLEPSRGEQYF.

This clonotype was seen ten or more times. The chain employs TRBV12-3 or TRBV12-4 and TRBJ2-5; TRBD2 might be the D (5 bases). The CDR3 consists of 15 residues. The V gene lost 1 base and the J gene lost 5 bases, with 14 bases spanning the gap. DNA for the CDR3: TGTGCCAGCAGTTTAGTTGGCAGGTCGGGGGAGACCCAGTACTTC. It is translated as CASSLVGRSGETQYF.

The chain has TRBV4-1 and TRBJ1-4, with D perhaps matching TRBD1 (5 bases). The CDR3 loop spans 14 amino acids. V lost 3 bases and J 7 bases, leaving 12 bases between the germline ends. Germline loops: CDR1 MGHRA, CDR2 YSYEKL. The CDR3 reads CASSHGGEVEKLFF. The CDR3 bases are TGCGCCAGCAGCCACGGGGGAGAGGTTGAAAAACTGTTTTTT.

This clonotype has only a few counts. The CDR3 DNA reads TGTGCCAGCAGCCATTCGGGGACAGGAGGTTTGGTAGAGCAGTTCTTC. Amino acid sequence: CASSHSGTGGLVEQFF. The chain links TRBV13 to TRBJ2-1; 8 positions agree with TRBD1. Losses at the gene ends were 5 bases for V and 10 bases for J; bases not matched to a gene: 16. Germline V gene data show CDR1 as PRHDT and CDR2 as FYEKMQ (reference sequence). CDR3 length: 16 residues.

The rearrangement joins TRBV28 to TRBJ1-1, with D possibly being TRBD1 (6 bases). Germline V gene sequence: CDR1 MDHEN, CDR2 SYDVKM. The CDR3 extends over 16 amino acids. V dropped 7 bases and J dropped 1 base, with 19 bases sitting between them. CDR3: CASTIPRGRGNTEAFF. The CDR3 bases are TGTGCCAGCACCATCCCGCGGGGGCGAGGGAACACTGAAGCTTTCTTT. Full variable domain (outside the CDR3, taken from reference TRBV28 and TRBJ1-1): DVKVTQSSRYLVKRTGEKVFLECVQDMDHENMFWYRQDPGLGLRLIYFSYDVKMKEKGDIPEGYSVSREKKERFSLILESASTNQTSMYLCASTIPRGRGNTEAFFGQGTRLTVV.

This clonotype has more than one count but fewer than ten. The gene calls are TRBV7-2 and TRBJ2-6, with D unresolved. The CDR3 is made up of 14 amino acids. CDR1 is SGHTA and CDR2 is FQGNSA in the germline V gene. The V end lost 3 bases, the J end lost 4 bases, and 7 bases lay between the germline ends. CDR3 region: CASSLAAGANVLTF. The CDR3 DNA follows: TGTGCCAGCAGCTTGGCAGCCGGGGCCAACGTCCTGACTTTC.

This clonotype was counted at least ten times. The chain links TRBV29-1 to TRBJ1-3, with TRBD1 as a possible D gene (5 bases). The germline V gene has CDR1 SQVTM and CDR2 ANQGSEA. Trimming took 4 bases from V and 3 from J, leaving 10 bases between them. CDR3 length equals 13 residues. The CDR3 DNA follows: TGCAGCGTTGGAGGGGCCGGTGGAAACACCATATATTTT. It encodes CSVGGAGGNTIYF.

J is TRBJ2-5 and V is TRBV12-5; tentatively, D is TRBD1 or TRBD2 (5 bases each). CDR1 is LGHNT, CDR2 FRNRAP, per germline. The CDR3 totals 16 residues. Trimming removed 0 bases at V and 3 bases at J, with 14 bases between. CDR3 region: CASGLVQWWGKETQYF. The CDR3 DNA reads TGTGCTAGTGGTTTGGTACAGTGGTGGGGGAAAGAGACCCAGTACTTC.

The chain combines TRBV7-9 with TRBJ2-6; weak D call: TRBD2 (5 bases). The germline gives CDR1 SEHNR, CDR2 FQNEAQ (reference sequence). Trimming took off 1 base at V and 3 bases at J, with 13 bases between the two ends. The CDR3 has 17 amino acids. The CDR3 protein is CASSLGVGGYGANVLTF. CDR3 bases: TGTGCCAGCAGCTTAGGAGTCGGAGGCTATGGGGCCAACGTCCTGACTTTC.

This chain connects TRBV6-5 to TRBJ1-1; D is unresolved. CDR3 length: 14 residues. Trimming removed 6 bases from V and 0 bases from J, with 11 bases in between. CDR1 is MNHEY, CDR2 SVGAGI, per germline. This CDR3 reads CASSPGRMNTEAFF. In DNA, the CDR3 is TGTGCCAGCAGCCCCGGACGGATGAACACTGAAGCTTTCTTT.